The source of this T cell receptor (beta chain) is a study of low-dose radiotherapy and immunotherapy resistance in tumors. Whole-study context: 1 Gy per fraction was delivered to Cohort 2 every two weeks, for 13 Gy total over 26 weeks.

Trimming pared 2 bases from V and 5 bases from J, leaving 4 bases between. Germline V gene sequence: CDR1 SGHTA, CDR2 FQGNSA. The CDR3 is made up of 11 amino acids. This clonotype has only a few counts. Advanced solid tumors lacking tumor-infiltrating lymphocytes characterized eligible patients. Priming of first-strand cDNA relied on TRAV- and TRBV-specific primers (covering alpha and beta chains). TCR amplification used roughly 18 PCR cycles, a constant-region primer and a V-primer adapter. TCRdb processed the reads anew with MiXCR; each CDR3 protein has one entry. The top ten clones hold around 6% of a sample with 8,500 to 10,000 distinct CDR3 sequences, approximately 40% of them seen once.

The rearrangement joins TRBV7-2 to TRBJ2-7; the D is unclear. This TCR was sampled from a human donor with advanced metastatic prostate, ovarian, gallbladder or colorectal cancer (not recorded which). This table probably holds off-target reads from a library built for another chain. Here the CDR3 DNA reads TGTGCCAGCAGCTTAATCGACGAGCAGTACTTC. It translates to CASSLIDEQYF. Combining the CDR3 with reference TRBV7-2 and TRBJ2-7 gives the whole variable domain GAGVSQSPSNKVTEKGKDVELRCDPISGHTALYWYRQSLGQGLEFLIYFQGNSAPDKSGLPSDRFSAERTGGSVSTLTIQRTQQEDSAVYLCASSLIDEQYFGPGTRLTVT.